A selection of T cell receptor beta chains follows, all from one sample in a study of blood T cell repertoires in COVID-19. Sequencing used immunoSEQ multiplex PCR; TCRdb keeps in-frame clones, though not all of them. The sample records some 250,000 clones, around 81% being singletons. Sequencing was carried out using peripheral blood. The source is a woman aged 60-75 years with active or convalescent COVID-19. The CDR3 runs from the conserved cysteine through the conserved F or W. The D gene is left open where the match is weak. Some rows have no size entry. The others give once, few or many, or a class for an expanded clone.

j_gene,abundance,v_gene,d_gene,CDR3aa,CDR3nt
TRBJ1-2,-,TRBV13,TRBD1,CASSRGQGNYGYTF,TGTGCCAGCAGCAGAGGACAGGGTAACTATGGCTACACCTTC
TRBJ1-2,-,TRBV6-5,TRBD1,CASKPDRVGGYTF,TGTGCCAGCAAACCCGACAGGGTGGGGGGCTACACCTTC
TRBJ1-5,-,TRBV7-2,TRBD1,CASSLDRAVSQPQHF,TGTGCCAGCAGCCTGGACAGGGCGGTAAGTCAGCCCCAGCATTTT
TRBJ1-6,-,TRBV9,TRBD1,CASSQGVSEGSAHSPLHF,TGTGCCAGCAGCCAGGGGGTAAGTGAAGGGAGTGCGCATTCACCCCTCCACTTT
TRBJ2-3,-,TRBV7-8,TRBD2,CASSSRRESSGRDTQYF,TGTGCCAGCAGCTCCCGGAGGGAGTCTAGCGGGAGAGATACGCAGTATTTT
TRBJ2-7,-,TRBV20-1,TRBD2,CSASSPGGLGYEQYF,TGCAGTGCTAGTAGCCCGGGGGGGCTCGGTTACGAGCAGTACTTC
TRBJ1-1,once,TRBV10-1,TRBD1,CASKRDRGHNTEAFF,TGCGCCAGCAAAAGGGACAGGGGACATAACACTGAAGCTTTCTTT
TRBJ2-1,-,TRBV5-1,TRBD2,CASSWEGHSGIFNEQFF,TGCGCCAGCAGCTGGGAGGGCCACAGCGGAATCTTCAATGAGCAGTTCTTC
TRBJ1-2,few,TRBV2,-,CASSGEDYGYTF,TGTGCCAGCAGTGGGGAGGACTATGGCTACACCTTC
TRBJ1-5,once,TRBV28,-,CASSNRLTGFNQPQHF,TGTGCCAGCAGTAATAGACTGACAGGTTTCAATCAGCCCCAGCATTTT
TRBJ2-2,-,TRBV18,TRBD1,CASSLTQGVHTGELFF,TGTGCCAGCTCACTTACCCAGGGGGTCCACACCGGGGAGCTGTTTTTT
TRBJ1-6,few,TRBV6-4,TRBD1,CASSPGTGVSPLHF,TGTGCCAGCAGTCCCGGGACAGGGGTTTCACCCCTCCACTTT
TRBJ1-2,-,TRBV25-1,TRBD1,CASSDLDRGDYGYTF,TGTGCCAGCAGTGACCTCGACAGGGGGGACTATGGCTACACCTTC
TRBJ1-5,-,TRBV4-1,-,CASSQFETAPSRPQHF,TGCGCCAGCAGCCAATTCGAGACAGCACCAAGTAGGCCCCAGCATTTT
TRBJ1-2,-,TRBV2,-,CASSEAGLYGYTF,TGTGCCAGCAGTGAAGCGGGCCTCTATGGCTACACCTTC
TRBJ1-5,-,TRBV12-3/TRBV12-4,-,CASSLAAGQPQHF,TGTGCCAGCAGTTTAGCGGCAGGGCAGCCCCAGCATTTT
TRBJ1-1,-,TRBV3-1/TRBV3-2,-,CASSQDGGYPEAFF,TGTGCCAGCAGCCAAGATGGGGGGTACCCTGAAGCTTTCTTT
TRBJ2-3,-,TRBV11-1,TRBD1,CASSSGTAPRYTQYF,TGTGCCAGCAGCTCCGGGACAGCCCCGCGCTATACGCAGTATTTT
TRBJ1-2,-,TRBV4-3,TRBD1,CASSQDRDSDLNTF,TGCGCCAGCAGCCAAGATCGGGACAGCGATCTGAACACCTTC
TRBJ2-5,-,TRBV5-1,-,CASRLLDRPRETQYF,TGCGCCAGCCGACTTTTAGACAGACCACGGGAGACCCAGTACTTC
TRBJ1-2,-,TRBV7-2,TRBD1,CASSPRTGEWGYTF,TGTGCCAGCAGCCCCCGGACAGGGGAATGGGGCTACACCTTC
TRBJ1-1,-,TRBV29-1,TRBD1,CSAGTGVGTEAFF,TGCAGCGCCGGCACAGGGGTGGGCACTGAAGCTTTCTTT
TRBJ2-3,-,TRBV11-2,-,CASSSGGPTDTQYF,TGTGCCAGCAGCTCCGGGGGGCCCACAGATACGCAGTATTTT
TRBJ2-3,many,TRBV9,-,CASSGGDSTDTQYF,TGTGCCAGCAGCGGCGGGGATAGCACAGATACGCAGTATTTT
TRBJ2-2,-,TRBV5-4,-,CASSLGPQLVATGELFF,TGTGCCAGCAGCTTGGGCCCTCAACTAGTAGCCACCGGGGAGCTGTTTTTT
TRBJ1-6,-,TRBV4-3,TRBD1,CASSQDIGQGIHRGSPLHF,TGCGCCAGCAGCCAAGATATAGGACAGGGGATTCATAGAGGTTCACCCCTCCACTTT
TRBJ1-6,-,TRBV5-1,-,CASSLSGGSSPLHF,TGCGCCAGCAGCTTGTCGGGAGGGAGTTCACCCCTCCACTTT